This TCR beta chain emerged from a study of T cell clonality in common variable immunodeficiency (dated by TCRdb to the mid-2010s). At the junction V is shortened by 3 bases and J by 0 bases; bases outside the gene matches: 9. The CDR3 spans 18 residues, from the cysteine through the phenylalanine. The CDR3 was read in part: 45 bases, with the frame set at base 1. CDR1 and CDR2 were assigned from the germline V gene (reference sequence) as GTSNPN and SVGIG. Study-level results and caveats: According to the authors, figuring out what caused the increased clonality in CVID would require sequencing the repertoires of T cell subpopulations. Even though DNA input was equal, the average per sample came to 80,000 to 100,000 unique sequences for controls compared with about 31,547 for CVID samples. Compared with healthy controls, CVID subjects showed increased TCRbeta clonality (t-test p = 0.018), a feature most characteristic of about a third of subjects. Correlations between repertoire features and clinical complications were limited by patient heterogeneity within the CVID cohort. Fewer deletions and N-nucleotide insertions were reportedly observed in CVID TCRbeta sequences, and highly modified clones with 13 or more V deletions were reportedly absent from CVID TCRbeta sequences. Fewer TCRbeta clones were shared among CVID subjects than among healthy controls (p < 0.0001).

This clone was detected many times. Its antigen is still unknown. The DNA ends 3 residues before the CDR3 does, and the rest of the CDR3 is filled in from the germline J gene. CVID samples and control samples contributed equivalent amounts of genomic DNA as sequencing input. For every sample, a 60 bp segment covering the rearranged TCRbeta CDR3 region was amplified and then sequenced. The immunoSEQ assay, a bias-corrected multiplex PCR combined with high-throughput sequencing, was used for TCRbeta amplification. Per the original workflow: Every unique nucleotide sequence was considered a clone and was annotated with V, D and J genes, copy number and frequency. Sequences were labeled productive if in frame, and non-productive if out of frame or containing stop codons. Clonality was calculated from Shannon's entropy as previously described. Mean CDR3 Kyte-Doolittle hydropathy was derived from the predicted amino acid sequences of productive clones. The R hclust function was used to hierarchically cluster scaled V gene usage with Manhattan distance and complete linkage. Sharing of clones by CDR3 amino acid sequence was evaluated through resampling of 12 repertoires per group over 100 rounds. The repertoires were searched for around 70 published EBV-specific and fewer than 250 published CMV-specific TCRbeta sequences. Two CVID samples that yielded fewer than 10,000 sequences were excluded from the analysis, so around 38 CVID repertoires were retained. This immuneACCESS table, as held by TCRdb, lists in-frame sequences with V and J called but not all clones. Of the missing ones, under half trace to an unresolved V gene in checked studies; the others have no known cause. Clone size and V and J calls were adopted from that table, with D and trimming inferred from the DNA. This sample has 35,000 to 55,000 clones, none of them a singleton. About 0.7% of the sample comes from the top ten.

Both CVID patients and healthy controls were predominantly of Caucasian heritage. From each donor, about 5 to 8 ml of heparinized peripheral whole blood was collected. Genomic DNA from adults with common variable immune deficiency (CVID) and from healthy adult controls was the source for sequencing TCRbeta CDR3 repertoires. The control group was made up of around 22 healthy adult volunteers (around 10 male and 12 female) whose ages ranged from 23 to 66 years, with a mean age of approximately 35. Diluted blood was subjected to density centrifugation over Hypaque 1077 or Ficoll-Paque for isolation of peripheral blood mononuclear cells. Genomic DNA was obtained from unsorted mononuclear cells through either Qiagen column purification or a centrifugation-based method.

This TCR was sampled from a person between 18 and 69 years old in good health. The sample taken for sequencing was peripheral blood mononuclear cells. This chain joins TRBV30 to TRBJ1-6; 9 middle bases align to TRBD1. This receptor has the CDR3 CAWRWRDRGSSYNSPLHF. The sequenced part of the CDR3 DNA is TGTGCCTGGAGATGGAGAGACAGGGGGAGCTCCTATAATTCACCC. Supplemented by the reference TRBV30 and TRBJ1-6 proteins around the CDR3, the complete variable domain is SQTIHQWPATLVQPVGSPLSLECTVEGTSNPNLYWYRQAAGRGLQLLFYSVGIGQISSEVPQNLSASRPQDRQFILSSKKLLLSDSGFYLCAWRWRDRGSSYNSPLHFGNGTRLTVT.